These T cell receptor beta chains were read from a single sample in a study of blood T cell repertoires in COVID-19. Profiled with immunoSEQ multiplex PCR; TCRdb holds only in-frame clones, not every one. The sample shows approximately 320,000 clones, more than 90% of them seen only once. The source material was PBMCs or T cells enriched from blood (not recorded which). Receptors originate from a man in his fifties or sixties who had recovered from COVID-19. CDR3s include the opening cysteine and the closing phenylalanine or tryptophan.

j_call | v_call | cdr3_aa
TRBJ1-2 | TRBV3-1/TRBV3-2 | CASSQVATANYGYTF
TRBJ1-2 | TRBV2 | CASKLRGNSGYTF
TRBJ1-3 | TRBV9 | CASSVPGSGNTIYF
TRBJ2-3 | TRBV24-1 | CATSDPGQPTDTQYF
TRBJ2-7 | TRBV7-9 | CASSNRDKGAYEQYF
TRBJ1-2 | TRBV3-1/TRBV3-2 | CASSQAFGYTF
TRBJ2-7 | TRBV30 | CAWSRLEVEQYF
TRBJ2-3 | TRBV11-3 | CASSGNRGPVGQYF
TRBJ2-1 | TRBV20-1 | CSASMLVINNEQFF
TRBJ2-7 | TRBV14 | CASSQAPQSDEQYF
TRBJ2-6 | TRBV19 | CASSSTGGAGSGANVLTF
TRBJ1-2 | TRBV11-2 | CASSRDRGYGYTF
TRBJ1-3 | TRBV7-9 | CASSPSGRAYTIYF
TRBJ2-7 | TRBV19 | CATRWTSGPYEQYF
TRBJ2-2 | TRBV27 | CASSPINTGELFF
TRBJ1-3 | TRBV6-5 | CASRTTGLNTIYF
TRBJ1-3 | TRBV2 | CTSLGGSSGNTIYF
TRBJ2-2 | TRBV15 | CATSRGSQNTGELFF
TRBJ1-1 | TRBV20-1 | CSASRENTEAFF
TRBJ1-1 | TRBV4-1 | CASSRGQGGTEAFF
TRBJ2-4 | TRBV4-1 | CASSQEPPGVGKNIQYF
TRBJ1-2 | TRBV5-1 | CASSLSSGSNGYTF
TRBJ1-5 | TRBV7-8 | CASSSDRGSNQPQHF
TRBJ2-1 | TRBV2 | CASRTSGYNEQFF
TRBJ2-7 | TRBV5-5 | CASSITGGTLGEQYF
TRBJ1-2 | TRBV9 | CASSPGQGAYGYTF
TRBJ1-2 | TRBV19 | CASTPDRGGGYTF
TRBJ2-3 | TRBV9 | CASSVAAGGTDTQYF
TRBJ2-5 | TRBV19 | CASSIGQGRETQYF
TRBJ1-5 | TRBV19 | CASSIDAPRQGVGNQPQHF
TRBJ2-5 | TRBV5-1 | CASSTTGDQETQYF
TRBJ2-5 | TRBV3-1/TRBV3-2 | CASSQDLSSGNRETQYF
TRBJ1-5 | TRBV7-9 | CASSSGQIQPQHF
TRBJ2-1 | TRBV5-1 | CASSLRALAGGVSEQFF
TRBJ2-7 | TRBV7-8 | CASSPSRVDRFYEQYF
TRBJ1-4 | TRBV14 | CASSQDPGGWYPAANEKLFF
TRBJ2-3 | TRBV10-2 | CASSEFPGQGDDTQYF
TRBJ1-3 | TRBV21-1 | CASSSGETGAGNTIYF
TRBJ1-2 | TRBV11-2 | CASTNGGGYTF
TRBJ2-3 | TRBV19 | CASSTISGDTQYF
TRBJ1-1 | TRBV5-1 | CASSLIWGGEAFF
TRBJ1-4 | TRBV30 | CAWSPGLDEKLFF
TRBJ2-7 | TRBV11-3 | CASSPSGGDEQYF
TRBJ1-2 | TRBV25-1 | CASSSRIVAGYTF
TRBJ1-5 | TRBV5-5 | CASSLGGGEAQPQHF
TRBJ1-5 | TRBV19 | CASRYSNQPQHF
TRBJ1-1 | TRBV5-1 | CASSLRPGGRVNTEAFF
TRBJ2-3 | TRBV30 | CAWSVGQRAGTDTQYF
TRBJ1-5 | TRBV6-2/TRBV6-3 | CASSYEQGHQPQHF
TRBJ2-7 | TRBV7-2 | CASSLIVSRDTAYEQYF
TRBJ1-2 | TRBV2 | CATGLVKTGESSYTF
TRBJ1-6 | TRBV9 | CASGTGQAMSPLHF